Reported below is one T cell receptor (beta chain). As yet, its antigen is unknown. A read error may be the cause here, since a much bigger clone is one base away. This record comes from a study of molecular identifiers for immune sequencing clone quantification. Whole-study results and caveats: Clones carrying above 20 RNA copies accounted for over 99% of effector molecules, under 1% in naive cells.

MiXCR, applied by TCRdb to the PCR reads, yields one record per CDR3 protein. The profile shows approximately 550,000 distinct CDR3 sequences, about 25% of them singletons. Naive CD8 sequencing libraries were generated from approximately 20,000 to 1,000,000 sorted cells, with 10%, 30% or 50% RNA as input. This CDR3 is built from 13 residues. Sequenced input: naive CD8+ T cells from blood, with Jurkat cell RNA spiked in. Subset denoted: FACS-sorted CD8+CD4-CCR7+CD45RA+ naive T cells. This clonotype was sampled from a human donor in good health. Some libraries in this study had Jurkat cell RNA spiked in. The J gene is TRBJ2-4, the V gene TRBV12-3 or TRBV12-4, with unresolved D. The CDR3 loop is CASSFVQKIIQYF. In DNA, the CDR3 is TGTGCCAGCAGTTTTGTGCAGAAAATCATTCAGTACTTC.